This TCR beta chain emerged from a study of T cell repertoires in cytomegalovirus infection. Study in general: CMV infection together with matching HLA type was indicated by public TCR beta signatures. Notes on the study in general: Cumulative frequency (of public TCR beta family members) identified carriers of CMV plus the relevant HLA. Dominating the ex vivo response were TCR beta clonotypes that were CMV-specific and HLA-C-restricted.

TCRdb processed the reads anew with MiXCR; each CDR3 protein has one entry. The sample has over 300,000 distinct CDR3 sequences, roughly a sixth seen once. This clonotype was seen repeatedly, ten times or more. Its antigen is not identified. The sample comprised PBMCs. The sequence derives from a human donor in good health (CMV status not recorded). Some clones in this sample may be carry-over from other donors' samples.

As DNA, the CDR3 is TGTGCCAGCAGTTTGGGCAGGGGGAGCGCGGATACGCAGTATTTT. As protein: CASSLGRGSADTQYF. The J gene is TRBJ2-3, the V gene TRBV12-3 or TRBV12-4, with TRBD1 matching over 7 bases. CDR3 size: 15 residues. With 3 bases clipped from V and 6 bases from J, the junction kept 9 bases outside the gene matches.